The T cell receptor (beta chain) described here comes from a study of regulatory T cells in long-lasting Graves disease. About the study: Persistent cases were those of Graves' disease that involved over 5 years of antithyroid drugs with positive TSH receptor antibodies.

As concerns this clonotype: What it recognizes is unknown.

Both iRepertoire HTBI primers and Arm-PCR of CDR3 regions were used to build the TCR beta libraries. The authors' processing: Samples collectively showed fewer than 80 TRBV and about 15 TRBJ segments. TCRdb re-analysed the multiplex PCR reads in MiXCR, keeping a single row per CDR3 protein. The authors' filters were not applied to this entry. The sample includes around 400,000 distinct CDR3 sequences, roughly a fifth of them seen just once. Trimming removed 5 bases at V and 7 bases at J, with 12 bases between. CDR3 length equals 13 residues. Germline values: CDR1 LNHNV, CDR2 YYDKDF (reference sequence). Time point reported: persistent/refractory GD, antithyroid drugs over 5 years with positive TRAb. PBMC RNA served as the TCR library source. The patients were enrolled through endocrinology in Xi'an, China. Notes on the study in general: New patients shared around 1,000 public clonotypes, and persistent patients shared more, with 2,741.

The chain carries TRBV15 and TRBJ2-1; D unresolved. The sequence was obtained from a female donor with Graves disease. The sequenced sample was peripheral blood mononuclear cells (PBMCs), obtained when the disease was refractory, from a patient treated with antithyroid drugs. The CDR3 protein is CATSARLANEQFF. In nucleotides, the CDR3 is TGTGCCACCAGCGCGCGGCTGGCGAATGAGCAGTTCTTC.